A selection of T cell receptor beta chains follows, all from one sample in a study of blood T cells in healthy people across ages. TCRdb re-analysed the 5' RACE reads in MiXCR, keeping a single row per CDR3 protein. The data hold some 1.5 million distinct CDR3 sequences, with approximately 39% observed a single time. The sample comprised blood. All receptors come from a woman aged 18-35 years in good health. Each CDR3 is given without its conserved first and last residue. The order of the fields is V gene, clone size, J gene, CDR3 protein. Clone size is stated in some rows and not others, as once, few, many or a class when expanded.

V gene: TRBV12-3/TRBV12-4; clone size: NA; J gene: TRBJ1-4; CDR3 protein: ASSSYRGREKLF
V gene: TRBV10-3; clone size: many; J gene: TRBJ1-5; CDR3 protein: AISESGRYSNQPQH
V gene: TRBV12-3/TRBV12-4; clone size: few; J gene: TRBJ2-1; CDR3 protein: ASTPLIRDEQF
V gene: TRBV20-1; clone size: NA; J gene: TRBJ2-1; CDR3 protein: SADPRTTSYNVQF
V gene: TRBV5-1; clone size: NA; J gene: TRBJ2-7; CDR3 protein: ASSITSPNYEQY
V gene: TRBV12-3/TRBV12-4; clone size: NA; J gene: TRBJ1-2; CDR3 protein: ASSLTRRQYYGYT
V gene: TRBV20-1; clone size: NA; J gene: TRBJ1-2; CDR3 protein: SARGLTGHYGYT
V gene: TRBV12-3/TRBV12-4; clone size: NA; J gene: TRBJ2-5; CDR3 protein: ASSDRLTGERY
V gene: TRBV7-2; clone size: once; J gene: TRBJ1-1; CDR3 protein: ASSRDPTGANTEAF
V gene: TRBV4-3; clone size: NA; J gene: TRBJ2-5; CDR3 protein: ASSQDFSQETQY
V gene: TRBV20-1; clone size: few; J gene: TRBJ2-1; CDR3 protein: SARTRGNYNEQF
V gene: TRBV4-1; clone size: NA; J gene: TRBJ2-7; CDR3 protein: ASSQGDFEQY
V gene: TRBV3-1; clone size: NA; J gene: TRBJ1-2; CDR3 protein: ASSQDFLTGATYGYT
V gene: TRBV27; clone size: NA; J gene: TRBJ2-1; CDR3 protein: ASSERGRGVGSSYNEQF
V gene: TRBV4-2; clone size: few; J gene: TRBJ2-3; CDR3 protein: ASSQTTSPQY